Listed below are T cell receptor beta chains from one sample, sequenced in a study of blood T cells in healthy people across ages. TCRdb called the 5' RACE reads again in MiXCR, with one record for every CDR3 protein. The repertoire holds 1.2 million to 1.5 million distinct CDR3 sequences, with approximately 59% as singletons. Sequencing input: blood. Receptor source: a man between 18 and 29 years old in good health. Each CDR3 is given with its conserved first and last residue. A D gene is named only where the DNA matches it firmly. The size of a clone is reported for some rows only, either as once, few or many, or as a class for expanded clones.

v_call,clone_size,j_call,d_call,cdr3_aa,cdr3_nt
TRBV20-1,NA,TRBJ2-1,NA,CSASNQYNEQFF,TGCAGTGCTAGTAACCAGTACAATGAGCAGTTCTTC
TRBV10-3,NA,TRBJ2-3,NA,CAIRGADTQYF,TGTGCCATCAGAGGAGCAGATACGCAGTATTTT
TRBV4-3,NA,TRBJ1-2,TRBD1,CASSQDSGQGYGYTF,TGCGCCAGCAGCCAAGATTCGGGACAGGGCTATGGCTACACCTTC
TRBV12-3/TRBV12-4,once,TRBJ2-7,TRBD2,CASIDTSGFEQYF,TGTGCCAGCATCGATACTAGCGGCTTTGAGCAGTACTTC
TRBV21-1,NA,TRBJ2-5,NA,CASRLRGQKETQYF,TGTGCCAGCAGACTCCGGGGCCAAAAAGAGACCCAGTACTTC
TRBV6-2/TRBV6-3,NA,TRBJ1-6,NA,CASSYLTRDRQRNSPLHF,TGTGCCAGCAGTTACTTAACCCGGGACCGACAGAGGAATTCACCCCTCCACTTT
TRBV20-1,few,TRBJ2-7,NA,CSASRQDYEQYF,TGCAGTGCTAGTAGGCAGGACTACGAGCAGTACTTC
TRBV28,NA,TRBJ2-2,TRBD1,CASSPPDRGLYGGELFF,TGTGCCAGCAGTCCCCCGGACAGGGGGCTTTATGGCGGGGAGCTGTTTTTT
TRBV6-2/TRBV6-3,NA,TRBJ2-7,TRBD1,CASSLGQPLKQYF,TGTGCCAGCAGTTTGGGACAGCCGTTGAAGCAGTACTTC
TRBV6-1,many,TRBJ2-6,NA,CASSERSSGANVLTF,TGTGCCAGCAGTGAACGAAGCTCTGGGGCCAACGTCCTGACTTTC
TRBV29-1,NA,TRBJ2-7,TRBD2,CSIMLAGGSYEQYF,TGCAGCATAATGCTAGCGGGAGGTTCCTACGAGCAGTACTTC
TRBV4-1,NA,TRBJ1-2,NA,CASSQAGQSPGYTF,TGCGCCAGCAGCCAAGCCGGACAGTCACCCGGCTACACCTTC